This record looks at one T cell receptor beta chain sequence and its context. Its antigen is undetermined. This entry is derived from a study of T cells after yellow fever vaccination. Findings of the study overall: Clones that expanded after primary vaccination mostly reappeared after the booster (96% CD4, 88% CD8). The secondary T-cell response peaked on day 5, not day 15, but was weaker.

TCRdb independently ran MiXCR on the 5' RACE reads; one entry per CDR3 protein. This table has some 390,000 distinct CDR3 sequences, under 20% appearing once. The TCR sequence derives from a man younger than 30 who received the YFV17D yellow fever vaccine. Source: PBMCs, taken before the yellow fever booster vaccination.

CDR3 region: CATTGGDEQYV. CDR3 nucleotides: TGTGCCACCACAGGGGGCGACGAGCAGTACGTC. The chain employs TRBV24-1 and TRBJ2-7; 8 bases align to TRBD1. The trim removed 8 bases at V and 5 bases at J, leaving 1 base unmatched. From germline, CDR1 is KGHDR and CDR2 SFDVKD. This CDR3 spans 11 amino acids.